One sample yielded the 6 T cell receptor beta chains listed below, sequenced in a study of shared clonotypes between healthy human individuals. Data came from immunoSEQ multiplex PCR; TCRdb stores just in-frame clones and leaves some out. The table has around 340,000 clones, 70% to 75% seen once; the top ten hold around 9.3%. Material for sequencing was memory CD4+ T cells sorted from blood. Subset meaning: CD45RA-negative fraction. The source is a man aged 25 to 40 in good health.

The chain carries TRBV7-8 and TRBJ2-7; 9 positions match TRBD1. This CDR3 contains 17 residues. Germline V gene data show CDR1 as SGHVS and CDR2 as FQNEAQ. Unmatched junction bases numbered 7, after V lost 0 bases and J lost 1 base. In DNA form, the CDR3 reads TGTGCCAGCAGCTTAGCTCAGTCCGGGACAGGGTCCTACGAGCAGTACTTC. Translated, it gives CASSLAQSGTGSYEQYF. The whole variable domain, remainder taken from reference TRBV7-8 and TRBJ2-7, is GAGVSQSPRYKVAKRGQDVALRCDPISGHVSLFWYQQALGQGPEFLTYFQNEAQLDKSGLPSDRFFAERPEGSVSTLKIQRTQQEDSAVYLCASSLAQSGTGSYEQYFGPGTRLTVT.

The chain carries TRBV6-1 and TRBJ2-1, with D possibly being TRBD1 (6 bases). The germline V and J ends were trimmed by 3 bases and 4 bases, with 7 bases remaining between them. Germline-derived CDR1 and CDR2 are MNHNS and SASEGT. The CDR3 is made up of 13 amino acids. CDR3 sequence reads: CASSERGYNEQFF. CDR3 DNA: TGTGCCAGCAGTGAGAGGGGGTACAATGAGCAGTTCTTC.

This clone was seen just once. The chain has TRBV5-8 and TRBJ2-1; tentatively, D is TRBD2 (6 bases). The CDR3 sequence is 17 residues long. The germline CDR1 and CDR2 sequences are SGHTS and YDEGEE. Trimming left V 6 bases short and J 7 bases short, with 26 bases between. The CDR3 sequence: CASTPARKAGSGNEQFF. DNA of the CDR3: TGTGCCAGCACCCCGGCCAGGAAGGCGGGGAGTGGGAATGAGCAGTTCTTC. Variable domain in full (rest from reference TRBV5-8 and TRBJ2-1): EAGVTQSPTHLIKTRGQQATLRCSPISGHTSVYWYQQALGLGLQFLLWYDEGEERNRGNFPPRFSGRQFPNYSSELNVNALELEDSALYLCASTPARKAGSGNEQFFGPGTRLTVL.

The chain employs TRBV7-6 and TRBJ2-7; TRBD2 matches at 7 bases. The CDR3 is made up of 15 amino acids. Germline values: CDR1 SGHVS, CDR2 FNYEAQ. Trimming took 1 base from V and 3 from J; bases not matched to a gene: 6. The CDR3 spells CASSLDSGRYYEQYF. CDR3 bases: TGTGCCAGCAGCTTAGATAGCGGGCGGTACTACGAGCAGTACTTC.

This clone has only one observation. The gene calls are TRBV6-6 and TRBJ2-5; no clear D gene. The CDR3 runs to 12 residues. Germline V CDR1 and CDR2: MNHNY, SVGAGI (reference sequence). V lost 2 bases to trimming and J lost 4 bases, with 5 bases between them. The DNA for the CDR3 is TGTGCCAGCAGTTACGAGAGAGAGACCCAGTACTTC. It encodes CASSYERETQYF.

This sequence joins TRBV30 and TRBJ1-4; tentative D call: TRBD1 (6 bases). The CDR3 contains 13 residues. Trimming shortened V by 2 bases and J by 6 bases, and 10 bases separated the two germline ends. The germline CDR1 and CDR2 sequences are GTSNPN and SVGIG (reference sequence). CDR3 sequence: CAWSSGTYEKLFF. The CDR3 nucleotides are TGTGCCTGGAGTTCCGGGACATATGAAAAACTGTTTTTT. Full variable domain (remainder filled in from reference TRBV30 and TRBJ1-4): SQTIHQWPATLVQPVGSPLSLECTVEGTSNPNLYWYRQAAGRGLQLLFYSVGIGQISSEVPQNLSASRPQDRQFILSSKKLLLSDSGFYLCAWSSGTYEKLFFGSGTQLSVL.